The rows below give T cell receptor beta chains drawn from one sample of a study of a mutant IDH1 vaccine in newly diagnosed glioma. Clones were sequenced by immunoSEQ multiplex PCR, and TCRdb holds only the in-frame ones, with some missing. Of tens of thousands of clones in the sample, around 76% were seen once. These receptors have no identified antigens. Source: PBMCs, taken from a glioma patient whose treatment included an IDH1 peptide vaccine. These receptors were taken from a man aged 50 to 59 with glioma. Each CDR3 is given with its conserved first and last residue. D genes are given only for firm matches. Clone size, where shown, is once, few, many, or a class for clones that have expanded.

TGTGCCAGCAGCCCCCCCAGGCGAATTGGAAACACCATATATTTT,CASSPPRRIGNTIYF,TRBV7-9,TRBJ1-3,.,.
TGTGCCAGCAGCTGGGGAGGGACCGGGGAGCTGTTTTTT,CASSWGGTGELFF,TRBV6-1,TRBJ2-2,TRBD2,.
TGTGCCAGCAGTAGGACAGGGGGGTGGGAGACCCAGTACTTC,CASSRTGGWETQYF,TRBV27,TRBJ2-5,TRBD1,.
TGTGCCAGCAGTCGGACAGGCGCCTACGAGCAGTACTTC,CASSRTGAYEQYF,TRBV4-2,TRBJ2-7,TRBD1,few
TGTGCCAGTAGTATACGGGAGGGTGGGGCCAACGTCCTGACTTTC,CASSIREGGANVLTF,TRBV19,TRBJ2-6,TRBD2,few
TGTGCCAGCAGCTTAGATCGGGGGGGGTACGAGCAGTACTTC,CASSLDRGGYEQYF,TRBV7-2,TRBJ2-7,TRBD2,.
TGTGCCACCCTGCGGCGGACAGGAGCGGGAGAGACCCAGTACTTC,CATLRRTGAGETQYF,TRBV19,TRBJ2-5,.,.
TGTGCCAGCAGCCATCACTACGAGCAGTACTTC,CASSHHYEQYF,TRBV6-6,TRBJ2-7,.,.
TGTGCCAGCAGCGTAGGGACGGGAAACTATGGCTACACCTTC,CASSVGTGNYGYTF,TRBV9,TRBJ1-2,.,.
TGCGCCAGCAGCTTTTGGCAGGGGAGAGGAGATACGCAGTATTTT,CASSFWQGRGDTQYF,TRBV5-1,TRBJ2-3,.,medium-sized
TGTGCCAGCAGCGCCCCGGATCGGGGCTGGGTATTAACCGGGGAGCTGTTTTTT,CASSAPDRGWVLTGELFF,TRBV7-9,TRBJ2-2,.,.
TGTGCCAGCAGCCCCCGGCAGCTTAGCTCCTACGAGCAGTACTTC,CASSPRQLSSYEQYF,TRBV9,TRBJ2-7,.,.
TGTGCCAGCAGCTTAGGGGGTACCTATGGCTACACCTTC,CASSLGGTYGYTF,TRBV7-9,TRBJ1-2,.,.
TGCAGCGTCCCAGGAGGAGATGAAAAACTGTTTTTT,CSVPGGDEKLFF,TRBV29-1,TRBJ1-4,.,.
TGTGCCAGCAGCAGCCGCCTGAAGGGGAGCGGCTACACCTTC,CASSSRLKGSGYTF,TRBV13,TRBJ1-2,.,.
TGCAGCGTTAAAGGACGGTTGAACACTGAAGCTTTCTTT,CSVKGRLNTEAFF,TRBV29-1,TRBJ1-1,.,few